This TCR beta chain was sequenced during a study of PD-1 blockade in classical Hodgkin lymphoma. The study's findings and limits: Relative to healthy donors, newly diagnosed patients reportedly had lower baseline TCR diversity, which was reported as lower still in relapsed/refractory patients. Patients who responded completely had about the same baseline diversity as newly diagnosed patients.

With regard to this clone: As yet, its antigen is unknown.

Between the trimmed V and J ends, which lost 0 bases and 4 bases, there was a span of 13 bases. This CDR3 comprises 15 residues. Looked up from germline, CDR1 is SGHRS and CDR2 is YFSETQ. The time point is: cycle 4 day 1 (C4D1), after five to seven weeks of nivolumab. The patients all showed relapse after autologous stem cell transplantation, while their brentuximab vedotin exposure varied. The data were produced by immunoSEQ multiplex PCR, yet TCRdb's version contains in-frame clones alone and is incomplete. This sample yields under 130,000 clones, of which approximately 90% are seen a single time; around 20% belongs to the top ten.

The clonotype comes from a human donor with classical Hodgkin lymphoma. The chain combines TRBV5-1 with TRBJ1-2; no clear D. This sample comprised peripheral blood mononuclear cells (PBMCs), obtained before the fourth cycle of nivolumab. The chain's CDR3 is CASSLDGMLGYGYTF. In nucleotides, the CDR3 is TGCGCCAGCAGCTTGGATGGGATGCTAGGCTATGGCTACACCTTC.